The 23 T cell receptor beta chains below were found in one sample sequenced in a study of blood T cell repertoires in COVID-19. TCRdb's copy holds only in-frame clones and misses some; the assay was immunoSEQ multiplex PCR. Of over 200,000 clones in the sample, 65% to 90% are singletons; the top ten hold around 5.7%. The specimen sequenced was peripheral blood. The receptors here all came from a man older than 75 with acute or convalescent COVID-19.

This rearrangement joins TRBV28 to TRBJ1-2; 11 bases are a match to TRBD1. V dropped 8 bases and J dropped 3; count of bases not matched to a gene: 8. The CDR3 covers 15 residues. Germline CDR1 and CDR2: MDHEN and SYDVKM. The CDR3 sequence: CASHDGTGGHYGYTF. The CDR3 bases are TGTGCCAGCCACGACGGGACAGGGGGTCACTATGGCTACACCTTC.

The chain has TRBV5-1 and TRBJ1-2; D possibly corresponds to TRBD1 (5 bases). CDR3 size: 14 residues. Germline CDR1 is SGHRS and CDR2 is YFSETQ. The germline V and J ends were trimmed by 0 bases and 2 bases, with 8 bases remaining between them. CDR3 sequence: CASSLAPGNYGYTF. CDR3 nucleotide sequence: TGCGCCAGCAGCTTGGCCCCAGGGAACTATGGCTACACCTTC.

V usage is TRBV11-3 and J usage is TRBJ2-1; D uncertain. Germline CDR1 reads SGHNT; CDR2 reads YENEEA. V was cut by 1 base and J by 10 bases, with 8 bases left in between. The CDR3 covers 12 residues. CDR3 nucleotide sequence: TGTGCCAGCAGCTTAGTACAGCAGGAGCAGTTCTTC. Translation: CASSLVQQEQFF.

The chain carries TRBV19 and TRBJ1-2; TRBD1 matches 10 bases. After removal of 5 bases from V and 6 bases from J, the junction contained 18 bases not matched to a gene. The CDR3 extends over 18 amino acids. Germline V CDR1 and CDR2: LNHDA, SQIVND (reference sequence). The CDR3 DNA sequence: TGTGCCAGTAGTTTTGGGGCGGCGGGACAGGGGAAGGTGGATGGCTACACCTTC. This codes for CASSFGAAGQGKVDGYTF.

The chain carries TRBV21-1 and TRBJ2-2; the table assigns TRBD2, which was not confirmed against the DNA. TRBV21-1 counts as a pseudogene. The CDR3 contains 10 residues. Here the CDR3 reads CATPGGELFF. CDR3 nucleotide sequence: TGTGCAACCCCGGGGGGGGAGCTGTTTTTT.

The chain joins TRBV7-2 to TRBJ1-5, with D unclear. V lost 4 bases to trimming and J lost 1 base, with 14 bases between them. Germline assignment: CDR1 SGHTA and CDR2 FQGNSA. This CDR3 spans 16 amino acids. The CDR3 bases are TGTGCCAGCAGCTCCCCAACGACGGGAAGCAATCAGCCCCAGCATTTT. It translates to CASSSPTTGSNQPQHF. The full variable domain, its missing parts supplied by reference TRBV7-2 and TRBJ1-5, is GAGVSQSPSNKVTEKGKDVELRCDPISGHTALYWYRQSLGQGLEFLIYFQGNSAPDKSGLPSDRFSAERTGGSVSTLTIQRTQQEDSAVYLCASSSPTTGSNQPQHFGDGTRLSIL.

The V and J genes are TRBV5-8 and TRBJ2-1, with 13 bases that match TRBD2. CDR1 is SGHTS, CDR2 YDEGEE, per germline. After removal of 4 bases from V and 15 bases from J, the junction contained 13 bases not matched to a gene. This CDR3 spans 15 amino acids. The CDR3 loop is CASSPPGLAGRVTFF. The DNA for the CDR3 is TGTGCCAGCAGCCCCCCGGGACTAGCGGGACGGGTGACGTTCTTC. The full variable domain, in which reference TRBV5-8 and TRBJ2-1 provide the parts outside the CDR3, is EAGVTQSPTHLIKTRGQQATLRCSPISGHTSVYWYQQALGLGLQFLLWYDEGEERNRGNFPPRFSGRQFPNYSSELNVNALELEDSALYLCASSPPGLAGRVTFFGPGTRLTVL.

The chain combines TRBV6-4 with TRBJ2-1, with 10 bases matching TRBD2. The V and J ends lost 0 bases and 1 base, in that order; junction bases with no gene match: 3. Germline lookup yields CDR1 MRHNA and CDR2 SNTAGT. The CDR3 loop spans 17 amino acids. Here the CDR3 DNA reads TGTGCCAGCAGTGACTCGGCTAGCGGGAGTTCCTACAATGAGCAGTTCTTC. Its protein is CASSDSASGSSYNEQFF.

This chain joins TRBV25-1 and TRBJ2-2, with D perhaps TRBD1 (6 bases). This CDR3 is built from 15 residues. Germline CDR1 is MGHDK and CDR2 is SYGVNS. Trimming took off 5 bases at V and 7 bases at J, with 17 bases between the two ends. The CDR3 bases are TGTGCCAGCAGTCTACAGGGCGCGACTCACGGGGAGCTGTTTTTT. The encoded protein is CASSLQGATHGELFF.

The chain combines TRBV12-3 or TRBV12-4 with TRBJ2-6; D remains ambiguous. Trimming pared 6 bases from V and 1 base from J, leaving 4 bases between. This CDR3 comprises 13 residues. CDR3 coding DNA: TGTGCCAGCAGCCTTTCTGGGGCCAACGTCCTGACTTTC. Translated, it gives CASSLSGANVLTF.

The CDR3 protein is CASSWIAGPVNEQFF. The CDR3 coding sequence is TGTGCCAGCAGCTGGATAGCGGGACCCGTCAATGAGCAGTTCTTC. The chain carries TRBV7-2 and TRBJ2-1; 8 nucleotides line up with TRBD2. The trim removed 4 bases at V and 6 bases at J, leaving 8 bases unmatched. CDR1 is SGHTA and CDR2 is FQGNSA in the germline V gene. CDR3 size: 15 residues.

The chain links TRBV10-1 to TRBJ1-1; 8 positions agree with TRBD1. CDR3 length equals 13 residues. Germline CDR1 reads WNHNN; CDR2 reads SYGVQD (reference sequence). The ends lost 5 bases at V and 7 bases at J; junction bases unmatched: 6. The CDR3 DNA is TGCGCCAGCAGTCGGACAGGGTCTAGTGAAGCTTTCTTT. This gives the protein CASSRTGSSEAFF.

The V and J genes are TRBV12-5 and TRBJ2-1; no clear D. CDR1 and CDR2 (germline): LGHNT, FRNRAP. This CDR3 has 17 amino acids. V lost 0 bases and J 7 bases, leaving 19 bases between the germline ends. The CDR3 loop is CASGLVLSRKGWNEQFF. In DNA, the CDR3 is TGTGCTAGTGGTTTGGTACTATCCCGAAAAGGCTGGAATGAGCAGTTCTTC.

This clone was detected only a few times. J is TRBJ2-7 and V is TRBV7-2; 10 bases align to TRBD1. J gave up 2 bases and V 7 bases, and 5 bases lay outside the gene matches. The CDR3 loop spans 14 amino acids. Germline values: CDR1 SGHTA, CDR2 FQGNSA. The CDR3 loop is CASTLGQGTYEQYF. The CDR3 nucleotides read TGTGCCAGCACCCTGGGACAGGGGACCTACGAGCAGTACTTC.

This chain joins TRBV11-2 and TRBJ1-2, with 10 bases fitting TRBD1. The CDR3 loop spans 15 amino acids. V lost 5 bases, J lost 1 base, and 4 bases stayed unmatched. Germline values: CDR1 SGHAT, CDR2 FQNNGV. The CDR3 loop is CASSPGDRGNYGYTF. The CDR3 DNA reads TGTGCCAGCAGCCCCGGGGACAGGGGTAACTATGGCTACACCTTC. Complete variable domain (other parts from reference TRBV11-2 and TRBJ1-2): EAGVAQSPRYKIIEKRQSVAFWCNPISGHATLYWYQQILGQGPKLLIQFQNNGVVDDSQLPKDRFSAERLKGVDSTLKIQPAKLEDSAVYLCASSPGDRGNYGYTFGSGTRLTVV.

This chain joins TRBV24-1 and TRBJ2-7; TRBD2 might be the D (5 bases). This CDR3 has 13 amino acids. Looked up from germline, CDR1 is KGHDR and CDR2 is SFDVKD. V dropped 1 base and J dropped 4 bases, with 7 bases sitting between them. The CDR3 loop reads CATSDFRGYEQYF. The DNA for the CDR3 is TGTGCCACCAGTGATTTTCGAGGGTACGAGCAGTACTTC.

This chain joins TRBV6-4 and TRBJ2-7, with 7 bases lining up with TRBD1. Germline-derived CDR1 and CDR2 are MRHNA and SNTAGT. The CDR3 sequence is 21 residues long. J lost 0 bases, V lost 1 base, and 21 bases had no gene match. CDR3: CASSDYSRELLTGASSYEQYF. The CDR3, as DNA: TGTGCCAGCAGTGACTACTCTAGGGAGCTTCTAACAGGGGCGAGCTCCTACGAGCAGTACTTC.

In its sample, this clone was seen a few times. The chain links TRBV9 to TRBJ2-3, with 10 bases fitting TRBD2. V lost 3 bases and J lost 1; bases outside the gene matches: 5. The germline V gene encodes CDR1 SGDLS and CDR2 YYNGEE. CDR3 size: 16 residues. The CDR3: CASSAVAGGGTDTQYF. The DNA for the CDR3 is TGTGCCAGCAGCGCCGTAGCGGGAGGAGGCACAGATACGCAGTATTTT.

V gene TRBV7-8 combines with J gene TRBJ1-5; 7 nucleotides line up with TRBD1. The CDR3 covers 13 residues. The J segment lost 13 bases and the V segment lost 5 bases, leaving 11 bases of the junction unmatched. Germline V gene lookup returns CDR1 SGHVS and CDR2 FQNEAQ. The CDR3 sequence is CASSPIAGTEQHF. The CDR3 DNA follows: TGTGCCAGCAGCCCCATAGCGGGGACAGAACAGCATTTT.

The chain uses TRBV7-2 and TRBJ2-5; D ambiguous. Between the trimmed V and J ends, which lost 4 bases and 7 bases, there was a span of 16 bases. CDR1 is SGHTA, CDR2 FQGNSA, per germline. The CDR3 spans 14 residues. DNA for the CDR3: TGTGCCAGCAGCTCCGCACACATTTCGGGGACCCAGTACTTC. Protein product: CASSSAHISGTQYF. The complete variable domain, with remaining parts taken from reference TRBV7-2 and TRBJ2-5, reads GAGVSQSPSNKVTEKGKDVELRCDPISGHTALYWYRQSLGQGLEFLIYFQGNSAPDKSGLPSDRFSAERTGGSVSTLTIQRTQQEDSAVYLCASSSAHISGTQYFGPGTRLLVL.

The V gene is TRBV3-1 (or the pseudogene TRBV3-2), the J gene TRBJ1-2; 9 bases fit TRBD1. V dropped 1 base and J dropped 4; count of bases not matched to a gene: 7. The CDR3 runs to 16 residues. Germline lookup yields CDR1 LGHDT and CDR2 YNNKEL (reference sequence). The CDR3 loop reads CASSQGGTGRLYGYTF. The CDR3 coding sequence is TGTGCCAGCAGCCAAGGGGGGACAGGGCGGCTCTATGGCTACACCTTC.

J is TRBJ1-6 and V is TRBV6-2 or TRBV6-3; 9 nucleotides align to TRBD1. The junction had 9 bases not matched to a gene; V was cut back by 3 bases and J by 0 bases. CDR3 length equals 19 residues. Germline CDR1 reads MNHEY; CDR2 reads SVGEGT. DNA of the CDR3: TGTGCCAGCAGTTATTCCGCGCTGACAGGGGGCTCCTATAATTCACCCCTCCACTTT. This sequence encodes CASSYSALTGGSYNSPLHF.

This clone has a single count. The chain employs TRBV29-1 and TRBJ1-5; 7 nucleotides line up with TRBD1. This CDR3 comprises 13 residues. V lost 4 bases and J lost 1; bases outside the gene matches: 1. The germline gives CDR1 SQVTM, CDR2 ANQGSEA. The CDR3 DNA sequence: TGCAGCGTTGCAGGGGGAAGCAATCAGCCCCAGCATTTT. It translates to CSVAGGSNQPQHF.